This T cell receptor beta chain derives from a study of T-cell memory formation after mild COVID-19. TCRdb ran MiXCR on the 5' RACE reads and lists one entry per CDR3 protein. The sample has hundreds of thousands of distinct CDR3 sequences; 8.2% are singletons. Broader study findings: CD4/CD8 balance held among clones contracting day 15 to 85, and later expanders leaned CD4+. Nothing showed for sure that second-wave clones peaking on day 37 were SARS-CoV-2 specific.

A word on this clonotype: Its antigen is not identified.

V shed 7 bases and J shed 3 bases, with 17 bases lying between them. CDR1 is SGDLS, CDR2 YYNGEE, per germline. The CDR3 sequence is 15 residues long. The rearrangement joins TRBV9 to TRBJ2-1, with D possibly matching TRBD2 (6 bases). Sequencing input: PBMCs or a T cell subset sorted from them (not recorded which). This receptor was identified in a man between 18 and 35 years old who had mild COVID-19 (a few samples of this study predate the infection). Cell type and time point are not known. The CDR3 nucleotides are TGTGCCAGCTCCCCCTCGGGGGACGTCTACAATGAGCAGTTCTTC. Amino acids: CASSPSGDVYNEQFF.